One and the same sample provided the 11 T cell receptor beta chains below, sequenced in a study of blood T cell repertoires in COVID-19. The method was immunoSEQ multiplex PCR; TCRdb's version includes in-frame clones alone and lacks a portion of them. The table lists approximately 210,000 clones, around 81% of them singletons. The sequencing sample was made of PBMCs or T cells enriched from blood (not recorded which). The source is a man aged 30 to 39 with acute COVID-19.

The genes are TRBV30 and TRBJ1-2, with 7 bases matching TRBD1. The CDR3 is 15 amino acids. Germline trimming cut 2 bases from V and 2 bases from J; bases unmatched to any gene: 8. CDR1 and CDR2 (germline): GTSNPN, SVGIG (reference sequence). The CDR3 nucleotides read TGTGCCTGGAGTATTTACGGGACAGCCAACTATGGCTACACCTTC. Translating gives CAWSIYGTANYGYTF.

The chain links TRBV2 to TRBJ1-2; D remains ambiguous. Germline values: CDR1 SNHLY, CDR2 FYNNEI. The CDR3 runs to 14 residues. Trimming stripped 7 bases from V and 6 bases from J, with 18 bases between. Here the CDR3 reads CASTPGPPLNGYTF. The DNA of the CDR3 is TGTGCCAGCACCCCGGGTCCTCCTTTGAATGGCTACACCTTC.

The rearrangement uses TRBV2 and TRBJ2-2; 7 bases line up with TRBD1. CDR1 is SNHLY, CDR2 FYNNEI, per germline. There are 13 residues in the CDR3. V shed 5 bases, J shed 4 bases, and the junction held 1 base outside the gene matches. As DNA, the CDR3 is TGTGCCAGCAGTAACAGGGGCACCGGGGAGCTGTTTTTT. Translation: CASSNRGTGELFF.

This clone was counted between two and nine times. The V gene is TRBV29-1, the J gene TRBJ2-7, with D possibly being TRBD2 (5 bases). V was cut by 7 bases and J by 2 bases, with 9 bases left in between. Germline V gives CDR1 SQVTM, CDR2 ANQGSEA. The CDR3 extends over 11 amino acids. The CDR3 reads CSGKAAYEQYF. CDR3 sequence (DNA): TGCAGCGGAAAAGCGGCCTACGAGCAGTACTTC.

V gene TRBV12-5 combines with J gene TRBJ2-5, with D perhaps TRBD1 (5 bases). The CDR3 totals 11 residues. Trimming removed 5 bases at V and 8 bases at J, with 9 bases between. The germline V gene has CDR1 LGHNT and CDR2 FRNRAP. DNA for the CDR3: TGTGCTAGTGGTCAGGACAATACCCAGTACTTC. This gives the protein CASGQDNTQYF. Looking up the rest from reference TRBV12-5 and TRBJ2-5 gives the full variable domain: DARVTQTPRHKVTEMGQEVTMRCQPILGHNTVFWYRQTMMQGLELLAYFRNRAPLDDSGMPKDRFSAEMPDATLATLKIQPSEPRDSAVYFCASGQDNTQYFGPGTRLLVL.

This clone was recorded only once. The CDR3 nucleotides are TGTGCCAGCAGACAGCGGGGGGGCTTCTACGAGCAGTACTTC. Encoded protein: CASRQRGGFYEQYF. The chain uses TRBV25-1 and TRBJ2-7, with TRBD2 matching over 10 bases. The junction had 5 bases not matched to a gene; V was cut back by 6 bases and J by 3 bases. Per germline, CDR1 MGHDK and CDR2 SYGVNS. CDR3 length: 14 residues.

Concerning this clone itself: In the same sample, other DNA sequences code for this CDR3. The chain joins TRBV28 to TRBJ2-2, with D perhaps matching TRBD2 (6 bases). Germline V gene sequence: CDR1 MDHEN, CDR2 SYDVKM. V lost 3 bases, J lost 2 bases, and 10 bases lay in between. The CDR3 loop spans 15 amino acids. CDR3 in amino acids: CASSFPLANTGELFF. CDR3 sequence (DNA): TGTGCCAGCAGTTTTCCACTAGCAAACACCGGGGAGCTGTTTTTT.

The chain joins TRBV27 to TRBJ1-5; D remains unclear. The CDR3 covers 14 residues. V was shortened by 1 base and J by 6 bases, with 10 bases between the two germline ends. CDR1 and CDR2 from the germline V gene are MNHEY and SMNVEV (reference sequence). CDR3 in amino acids: CASSLFRGGQPQHF. The CDR3 DNA reads as TGTGCCAGCAGTTTATTTCGGGGAGGTCAGCCCCAGCATTTT.

V usage is TRBV15 and J usage is TRBJ2-5; maybe TRBD2 (5 bases). V lost 3 bases, J lost 2 bases, and 16 bases lay in between. The CDR3 extends over 16 amino acids. CDR1 is LNHNV, CDR2 YYDKDF, per germline (reference sequence). The CDR3 protein is CATSRGEYSYQETQYF. DNA of the CDR3: TGTGCCACCAGCAGGGGAGAGTACAGCTATCAAGAGACCCAGTACTTC.

The chain uses TRBV5-5 and TRBJ1-4; TRBD1 matches 7 bases. The germline CDR1 and CDR2 sequences are SGHKS and YYEKEE (reference sequence). CDR3 length equals 13 residues. V dropped 3 bases and J dropped 6; count of bases not matched to a gene: 2. CDR3 protein: CASSWGTDEKLFF. The DNA for the CDR3 is TGTGCCAGCAGCTGGGGGACAGATGAAAAACTGTTTTTT.

The rearrangement links TRBV29-1 to TRBJ1-1, with D unclear. The CDR3 totals 11 residues. CDR1 SQVTM and CDR2 ANQGSEA come from the germline V gene. Trimming pared 3 bases from V and 5 bases from J, leaving 7 bases between. The CDR3 loop reads CSVDGRTEAFF. CDR3 nucleotides: TGCAGCGTTGATGGGCGTACTGAAGCTTTCTTT.